What follows describes a single TCR beta chain. In this sample, this clone turned up a few times. Its antigen is not yet known. Within one base of it there is no much larger clone, and no base qualities were kept. CD4+ cells from 5 or 6 biomarker-study patients were further sorted into CD25+CD127- cells. Lesional scalp punch biopsies and peripheral blood were collected from alopecia areata patients. PBMCs were isolated by density centrifugation and stained for CD3, CD4 and CD8, and CD4+ and CD8+ T cells were sorted on a FACSAria. Alopecia areata patients who were not treated were recruited through a multicenter biomarker study. The data are from a study of CD8+ T cells in alopecia areata (dated by TCRdb to the late 2010s). Concerning the study at large: In both human patients and the C3H/HeJ mouse model, the study applied high-throughput TCRbeta sequencing to look at T cell clonal expansion in alopecia areata. In humans, TCRbeta sequencing was performed on scalp tissue and on sorted CD4+ and CD8+ peripheral blood T cells from healthy controls and from patients with patchy or totalis/universalis alopecia areata. Scalp clonality was compared across normal scalp (n=4), patchy alopecia areata scalp (n=8), and alopecia totalis/universalis scalp (n=8). RNA came from the PAXgene miRNA kit for fixed scalp, the miRNeasy kit for PBMCs, and the RNeasy kit for mouse skin. immunoSEQ multiplex PCR using 35 Vbeta forward primers and 13 Jbeta reverse primers was used to amplify TCRbeta CDR3 regions.

Receptor libraries were prepared by the immunoSEQ multiplex PCR assay. To provide template for TCR sequencing, every sample had RNA extracted and reverse transcribed into cDNA. First-strand cDNA was synthesized with SuperScript III using a 2:1 mix of oligo-dT and random hexamers. A synthetic immune receptor repertoire was used to assess amplification bias, and residual bias was removed computationally. The study's processing was this. Raw reads were preprocessed to remove errors, and CDR3 was defined according to IMGT conventions as the region from the conserved cysteine to phenylalanine. Clonality was computed as 1 minus the Shannon entropy, with the entropy normalized by log2 of the number of productive unique TCRs. Scalp TCRbeta sequences were cross-referenced with sorted blood CD4 and CD8 repertoires so that the CD4 or CD8 identity of scalp clones could be inferred. TCRdb obtained this table from immuneACCESS and retained in-frame rearrangements with V and J assigned. These tables miss some clones; where compared with another copy, unresolved V genes account for less than half of the shortfall, and the remainder is unexplained. Clonal size and the V and J genes are those of that table, whereas D and trimming came from the DNA. Recorded for this sample are more than 7,000 clones; less than 75% of them occurred a single time. 2.7% of the sample is in the top ten clones.

Points the paper makes about the study in general: TCR sequences shared between patients were less clear than in mice, possibly partly because of HLA diversity in the patient population. Unlike mouse skin, where gammadelta T cells dominate, normal human skin contains resident alphabeta T cells that get sequenced too, which complicates analysis of the scalp TCR repertoire. Higher clonality and more expanded CD8+ clones were observed in lesional scalp than in normal scalp, particularly in alopecia totalis/universalis, a finding suggestive of antigenic drive.

The sequence came from a human donor with alopecia areata. The sequenced sample consisted of CD4+ Tregs sorted from blood.

CDR3 sequence: CASSAGLLSKNIQYF. The sequenced DNA is TGTGCCAGCAGTGCGGGACTACTCTCCAAAAACATTCAGTACTTC. The sequence is built from TRBV2 and TRBJ2-4; 7 bases in the middle match TRBD2. The CDR3 contains 15 residues, cysteine and phenylalanine counted. This entry keeps only the CDR3 DNA: 45 bases, framed from base 1. For this chain, trimming is 4 bases at the V end and 2 bases at the J end, and the number of junction bases without a gene match is 5. The germline V gene yields SNHLY for CDR1 and FYNNEI for CDR2.